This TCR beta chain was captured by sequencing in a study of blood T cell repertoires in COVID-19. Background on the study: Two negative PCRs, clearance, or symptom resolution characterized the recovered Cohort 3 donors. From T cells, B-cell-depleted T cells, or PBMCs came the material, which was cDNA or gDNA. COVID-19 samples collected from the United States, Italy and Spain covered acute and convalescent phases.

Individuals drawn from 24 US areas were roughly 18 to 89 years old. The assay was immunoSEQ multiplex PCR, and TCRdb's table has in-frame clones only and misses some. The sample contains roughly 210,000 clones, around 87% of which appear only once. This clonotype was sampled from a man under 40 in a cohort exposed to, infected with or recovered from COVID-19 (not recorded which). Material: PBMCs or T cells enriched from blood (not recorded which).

The CDR3 DNA sequence: TGTGCCAGCAGTGGAGGCCGATCCTACGAGCAGTACTTC. Its protein product is CASSGGRSYEQYF. This chain joins TRBV28 and TRBJ2-7; possibly TRBD2 for D (5 bases). CDR3 length: 13 amino acids. Germline CDR1 is MDHEN and CDR2 is SYDVKM. Between the trimmed V and J ends, which lost 5 bases and 1 base, there was a span of 9 bases.